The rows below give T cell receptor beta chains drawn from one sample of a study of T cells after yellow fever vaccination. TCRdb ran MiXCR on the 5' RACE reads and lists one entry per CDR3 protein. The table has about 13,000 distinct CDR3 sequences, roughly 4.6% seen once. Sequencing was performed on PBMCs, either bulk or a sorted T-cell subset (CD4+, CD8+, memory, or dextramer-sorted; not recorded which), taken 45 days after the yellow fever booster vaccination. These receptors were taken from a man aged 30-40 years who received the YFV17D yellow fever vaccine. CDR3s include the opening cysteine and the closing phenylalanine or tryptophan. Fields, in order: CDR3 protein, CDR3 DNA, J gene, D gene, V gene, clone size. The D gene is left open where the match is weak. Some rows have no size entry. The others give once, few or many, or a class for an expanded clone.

CASSDGQQAYGYTF	TGTGCCAGCAGCGACGGACAGCAGGCGTATGGCTACACCTTC	TRBJ1-2	NA	TRBV9	many
CASSTRTYEQYF	TGTGCCAGCAGTACCCGAACTTACGAGCAGTACTTC	TRBJ2-7	NA	TRBV12-3/TRBV12-4	many
CASREKPGLAGVGSNEQFF	TGTGCCAGCAGAGAGAAGCCGGGACTAGCGGGAGTTGGGTCCAATGAGCAGTTCTTC	TRBJ2-1	TRBD2	TRBV7-8	many
CASSLAAGATYNEQFF	TGTGCCAGCAGTTTAGCGGCGGGAGCAACCTACAATGAGCAGTTCTTC	TRBJ2-1	TRBD2	TRBV12-3/TRBV12-4	many
CATSRDPPGTGGTQYF	TGTGCCACCAGCAGAGATCCCCCCGGGACAGGGGGGACCCAGTACTTC	TRBJ2-5	TRBD1	TRBV15	many
CASSLTGQETEAFF	TGTGCCAGCAGTCTGACAGGCCAAGAGACTGAAGCTTTCTTT	TRBJ1-1	NA	TRBV27	many
CASSGGLGYEQYF	TGCGCCAGCAGCGGGGGACTAGGGTACGAGCAGTACTTC	TRBJ2-7	TRBD2	TRBV5-1	many
CASSLVKNIQYF	TGTGCCAGCAGTTTGGTCAAAAACATTCAGTACTTC	TRBJ2-4	NA	TRBV12-3/TRBV12-4	medium-sized
CSAPGLAGGGTQYF	TGCAGCGCCCCCGGCCTAGCGGGAGGTGGGACGCAGTATTTT	TRBJ2-3	TRBD2	TRBV29-1	many
CSVASGRSNYGYTF	TGCAGCGTCGCAAGCGGACGGAGCAACTATGGCTACACCTTC	TRBJ1-2	NA	TRBV29-1	many
CASSQDVSGFSSEQFF	TGCGCCAGCAGCCAAGATGTTAGCGGATTTTCGAGTGAGCAGTTCTTC	TRBJ2-1	NA	TRBV4-3	many
CATSRERLAGVGETQYF	TGTGCCACCAGCAGAGAACGGCTAGCGGGAGTAGGAGAGACCCAGTACTTC	TRBJ2-5	TRBD2	TRBV15	many
CASSLLEPGTEAFF	TGTGCCAGCAGCTTGCTTGAGCCCGGCACTGAAGCTTTCTTT	TRBJ1-1	NA	TRBV5-4	many
CASRPGHLYEQYF	TGCGCCAGCAGGCCGGGACATCTCTACGAGCAGTACTTC	TRBJ2-7	NA	TRBV10-2	many
CASSESGTDTQYF	TGTGCCAGCAGTGAGTCGGGCACAGATACGCAGTATTTT	TRBJ2-3	NA	TRBV12-3/TRBV12-4	many
CASSLGMVRLSSTDTQYF	TGTGCCAGCAGCTTAGGGATGGTTCGTCTCTCTAGCACAGATACGCAGTATTTT	TRBJ2-3	NA	TRBV11-3	many
CASSTVDTQYF	TGTGCCAGCAGCACGGTAGATACGCAGTATTTT	TRBJ2-3	NA	TRBV7-2	many
CASSSARFEQYF	TGTGCCAGCAGCTCCGCCCGGTTTGAGCAGTACTTC	TRBJ2-7	NA	TRBV11-2	many
CSARDVKGLSYEQYF	TGCAGTGCTAGAGATGTAAAGGGGCTATCCTACGAGCAGTACTTC	TRBJ2-7	NA	TRBV20-1	many
CSAPPGNYGYTF	TGCAGTGCTCCCCCCGGAAACTATGGCTACACCTTC	TRBJ1-2	NA	TRBV20-1	many
CASSPLLGAALSYNEQFF	TGTGCCAGCAGTCCCCTCTTGGGAGCGGCTCTTTCCTACAATGAGCAGTTCTTC	TRBJ2-1	NA	TRBV12-3/TRBV12-4	few
CASSGLAISEQYF	TGCGCCAGCAGCGGACTAGCCATCTCGGAGCAGTACTTC	TRBJ2-7	TRBD2	TRBV5-1	many
CATSRDAGLYEQYF	TGTGCCACCAGCAGAGATGCAGGCCTTTACGAGCAGTACTTC	TRBJ2-7	NA	TRBV15	many
CASSQEGPGRVNTGELFF	TGCGCCAGCAGCCAAGAGGGGCCCGGCAGGGTGAACACCGGGGAGCTGTTTTTT	TRBJ2-2	NA	TRBV4-3	medium-sized
CARGPSLWTSGSGDTQYF	TGTGCCAGGGGCCCGAGTCTCTGGACTAGCGGGAGCGGCGATACGCAGTATTTT	TRBJ2-3	TRBD2	TRBV27	NA
CASSFGGLTTGELFF	TGCGCCAGCAGCTTTGGGGGGCTGACCACCGGGGAGCTGTTTTTT	TRBJ2-2	NA	TRBV5-1	many
CASSLDGWGLAFF	TGCGCCAGCAGCTTGGATGGTTGGGGGTTAGCTTTCTTT	TRBJ1-1	NA	TRBV5-1	many